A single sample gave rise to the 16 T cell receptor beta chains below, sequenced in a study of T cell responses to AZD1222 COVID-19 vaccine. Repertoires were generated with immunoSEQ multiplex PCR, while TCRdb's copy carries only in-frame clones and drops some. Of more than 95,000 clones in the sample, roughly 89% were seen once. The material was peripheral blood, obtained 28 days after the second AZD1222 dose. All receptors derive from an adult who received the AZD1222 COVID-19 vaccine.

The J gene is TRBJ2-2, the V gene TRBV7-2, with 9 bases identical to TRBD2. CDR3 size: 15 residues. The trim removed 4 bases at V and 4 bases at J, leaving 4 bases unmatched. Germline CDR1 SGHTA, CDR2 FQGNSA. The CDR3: CASSSRREGTGELFF. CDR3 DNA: TGTGCCAGCAGCTCACGGCGGGAGGGCACCGGGGAGCTGTTTTTT.

CDR3 loop: CASSIEGLATDTQYF. CDR3 sequence (DNA): TGTGCCAGTAGTATAGAGGGACTAGCTACAGATACGCAGTATTTT. J is TRBJ2-3 and V is TRBV19, with 9 positions matching TRBD2. The germline V gene has CDR1 LNHDA and CDR2 SQIVND (reference sequence). The CDR3 is made up of 15 amino acids. V shed 0 bases, J shed 3 bases, and the junction held 1 base outside the gene matches.

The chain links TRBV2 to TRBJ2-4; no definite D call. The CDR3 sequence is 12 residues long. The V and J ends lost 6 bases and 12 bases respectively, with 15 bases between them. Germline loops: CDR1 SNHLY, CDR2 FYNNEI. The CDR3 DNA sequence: TGTGCCAGCAGCGCCACAACAGAGACTCAGTACTTC. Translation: CASSATTETQYF.

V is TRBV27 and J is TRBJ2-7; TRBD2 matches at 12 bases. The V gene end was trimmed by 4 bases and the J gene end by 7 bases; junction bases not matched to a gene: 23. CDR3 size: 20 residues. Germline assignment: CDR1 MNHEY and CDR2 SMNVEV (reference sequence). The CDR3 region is CASSSTQGGLAGHPTGEQYF. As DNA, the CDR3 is TGTGCCAGCAGTTCCACGCAAGGGGGACTAGCGGGCCACCCGACTGGGGAGCAGTACTTC.

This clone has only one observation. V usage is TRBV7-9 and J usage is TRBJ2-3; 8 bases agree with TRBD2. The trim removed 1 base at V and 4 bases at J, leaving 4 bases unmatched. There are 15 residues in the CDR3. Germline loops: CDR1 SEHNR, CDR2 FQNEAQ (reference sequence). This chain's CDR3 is CASSLELAASDTQYF. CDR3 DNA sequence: TGTGCCAGCAGCTTAGAACTAGCGGCATCAGATACGCAGTATTTT.

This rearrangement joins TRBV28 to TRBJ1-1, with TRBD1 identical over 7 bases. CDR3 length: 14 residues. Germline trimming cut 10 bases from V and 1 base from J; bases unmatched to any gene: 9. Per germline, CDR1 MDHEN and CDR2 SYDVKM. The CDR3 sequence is CAIRTGPTNTEAFF. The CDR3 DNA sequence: TGTGCCATCCGGACAGGACCGACGAACACTGAAGCTTTCTTT.

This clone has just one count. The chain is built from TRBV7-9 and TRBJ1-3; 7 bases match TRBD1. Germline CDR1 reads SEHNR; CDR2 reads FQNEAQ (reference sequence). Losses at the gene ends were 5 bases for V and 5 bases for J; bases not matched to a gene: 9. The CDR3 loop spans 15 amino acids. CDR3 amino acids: CASSPSGTVRNTIYF. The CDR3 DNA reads TGTGCCAGCAGCCCCTCCGGGACAGTCCGAAACACCATATATTTT.

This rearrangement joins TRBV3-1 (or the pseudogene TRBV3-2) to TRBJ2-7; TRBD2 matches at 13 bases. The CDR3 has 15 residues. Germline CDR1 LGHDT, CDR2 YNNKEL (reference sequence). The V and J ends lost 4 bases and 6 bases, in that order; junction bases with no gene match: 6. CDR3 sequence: CASSPRTSGSSEQYF. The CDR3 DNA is TGTGCCAGCAGCCCGCGGACTAGCGGGAGTAGCGAGCAGTACTTC.

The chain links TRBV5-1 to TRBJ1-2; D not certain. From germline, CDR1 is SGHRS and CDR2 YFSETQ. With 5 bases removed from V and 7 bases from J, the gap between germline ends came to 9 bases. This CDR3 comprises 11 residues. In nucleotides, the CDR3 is TGCGCCAGCAGGGGCAACGCTGGCTACACCTTC. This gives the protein CASRGNAGYTF.

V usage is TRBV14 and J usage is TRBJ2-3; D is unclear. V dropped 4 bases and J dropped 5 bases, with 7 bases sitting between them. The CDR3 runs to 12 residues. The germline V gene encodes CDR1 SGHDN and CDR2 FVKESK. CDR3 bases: TGTGCCAGCAGCCGGACCTTAGATACGCAGTATTTT. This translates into CASSRTLDTQYF.

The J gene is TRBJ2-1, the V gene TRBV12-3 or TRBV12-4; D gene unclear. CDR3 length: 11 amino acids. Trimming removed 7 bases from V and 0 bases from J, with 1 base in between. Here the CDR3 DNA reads TGTGCCAGCAACTCCTACAATGAGCAGTTCTTC. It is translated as CASNSYNEQFF.

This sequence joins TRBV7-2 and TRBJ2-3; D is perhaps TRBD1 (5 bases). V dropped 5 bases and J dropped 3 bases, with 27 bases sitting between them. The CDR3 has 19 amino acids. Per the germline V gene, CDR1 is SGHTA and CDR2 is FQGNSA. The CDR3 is CASSKSLGRTPSKTDTQYF. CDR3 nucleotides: TGTGCCAGCAGCAAGAGCCTCGGCAGGACACCTTCCAAGACAGATACGCAGTATTTT.

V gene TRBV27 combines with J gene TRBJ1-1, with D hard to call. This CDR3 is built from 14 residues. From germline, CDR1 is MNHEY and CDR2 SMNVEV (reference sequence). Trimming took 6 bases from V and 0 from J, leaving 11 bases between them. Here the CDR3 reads CASSRTRLNTEAFF. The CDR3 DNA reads TGTGCCAGCAGCCGGACCCGGCTGAACACTGAAGCTTTCTTT.

The CDR3 coding sequence is TGTGCCAGCAGCGAGCGAGGGGGTGACTATGAAAAACTGTTTTTT. This codes for CASSERGGDYEKLFF. This chain uses TRBV9 with TRBJ1-4, with D possibly matching TRBD1 (6 bases). This CDR3 has 15 amino acids. Germline V gene data show CDR1 as SGDLS and CDR2 as YYNGEE. The germline V and J ends were trimmed by 3 bases and 6 bases, with 15 bases remaining between them. The whole variable domain, remainder taken from reference TRBV9 and TRBJ1-4, is DSGVTQTPKHLITATGQRVTLRCSPRSGDLSVYWYQQSLDQGLQFLIQYYNGEERAKGNILERFSAQQFPDLHSELNLSSLELGDSALYFCASSERGGDYEKLFFGSGTQLSVL.

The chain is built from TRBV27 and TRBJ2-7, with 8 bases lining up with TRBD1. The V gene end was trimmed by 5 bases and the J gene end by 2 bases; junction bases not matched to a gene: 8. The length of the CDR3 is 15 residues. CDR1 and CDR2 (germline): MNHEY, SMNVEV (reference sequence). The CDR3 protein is CASSESGGYPYEQYF. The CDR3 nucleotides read TGTGCCAGCAGTGAGTCAGGGGGCTATCCCTACGAGCAGTACTTC.

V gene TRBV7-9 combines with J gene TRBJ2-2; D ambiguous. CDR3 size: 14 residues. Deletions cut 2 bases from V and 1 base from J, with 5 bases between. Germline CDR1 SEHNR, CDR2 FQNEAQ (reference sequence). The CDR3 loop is CASSLQLNTGELFF. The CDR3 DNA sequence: TGTGCCAGCAGCTTACAACTGAACACCGGGGAGCTGTTTTTT.